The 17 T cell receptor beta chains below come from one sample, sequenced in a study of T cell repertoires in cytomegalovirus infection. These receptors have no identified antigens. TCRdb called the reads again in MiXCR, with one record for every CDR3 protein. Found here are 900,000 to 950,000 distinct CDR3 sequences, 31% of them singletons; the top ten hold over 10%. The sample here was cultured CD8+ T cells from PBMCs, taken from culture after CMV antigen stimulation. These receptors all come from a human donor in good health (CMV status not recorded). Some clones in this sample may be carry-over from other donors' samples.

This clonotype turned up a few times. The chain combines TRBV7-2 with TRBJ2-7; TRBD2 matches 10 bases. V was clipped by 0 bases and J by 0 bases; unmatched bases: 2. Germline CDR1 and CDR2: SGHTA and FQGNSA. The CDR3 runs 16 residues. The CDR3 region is CASSLAPSGGSYEQYF. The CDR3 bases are TGTGCCAGCAGCTTAGCTCCTAGCGGGGGCTCCTACGAGCAGTACTTC. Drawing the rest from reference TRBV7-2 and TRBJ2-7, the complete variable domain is GAGVSQSPSNKVTEKGKDVELRCDPISGHTALYWYRQSLGQGLEFLIYFQGNSAPDKSGLPSDRFSAERTGGSVSTLTIQRTQQEDSAVYLCASSLAPSGGSYEQYFGPGTRLTVT.

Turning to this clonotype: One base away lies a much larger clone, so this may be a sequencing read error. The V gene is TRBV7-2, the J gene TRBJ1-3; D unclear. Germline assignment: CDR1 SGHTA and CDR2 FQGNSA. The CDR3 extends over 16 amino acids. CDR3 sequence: CASSLEAGISGSTIYF. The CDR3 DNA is TGTGCCAGCAGCCTCGAGGCGGGTATCTCTGGAAGCACCATATATTTT.

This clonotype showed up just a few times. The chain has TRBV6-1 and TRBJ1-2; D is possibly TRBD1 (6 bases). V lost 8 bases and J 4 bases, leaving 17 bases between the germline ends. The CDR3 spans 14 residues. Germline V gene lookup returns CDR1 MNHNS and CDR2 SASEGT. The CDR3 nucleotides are TGTGCCAGCCTAGGGGGGGCGGCTTCCTATGGCTACACCTTC. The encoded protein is CASLGGAASYGYTF.

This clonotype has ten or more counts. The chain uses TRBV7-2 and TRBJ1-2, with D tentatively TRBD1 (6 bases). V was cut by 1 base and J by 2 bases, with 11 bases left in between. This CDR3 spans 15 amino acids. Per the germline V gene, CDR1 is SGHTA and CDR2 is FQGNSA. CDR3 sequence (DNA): TGTGCCAGCAGCTTAGGGTACAGGGAAAACTATGGCTACACCTTC. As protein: CASSLGYRENYGYTF.

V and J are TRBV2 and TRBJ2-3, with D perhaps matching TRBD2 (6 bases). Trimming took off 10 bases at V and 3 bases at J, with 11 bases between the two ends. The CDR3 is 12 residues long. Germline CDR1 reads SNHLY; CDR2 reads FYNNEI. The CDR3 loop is CATGDWTDTQYF. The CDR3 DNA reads TGTGCCACCGGGGACTGGACAGATACGCAGTATTTT.

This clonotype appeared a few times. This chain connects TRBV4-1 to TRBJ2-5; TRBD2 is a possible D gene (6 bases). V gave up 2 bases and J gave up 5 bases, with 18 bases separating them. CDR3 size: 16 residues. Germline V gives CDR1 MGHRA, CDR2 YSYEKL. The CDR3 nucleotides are TGCGCCAGCAGCCAATCCGACCTAGGAGGGTTTGAGACCCAGTACTTC. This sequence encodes CASSQSDLGGFETQYF.

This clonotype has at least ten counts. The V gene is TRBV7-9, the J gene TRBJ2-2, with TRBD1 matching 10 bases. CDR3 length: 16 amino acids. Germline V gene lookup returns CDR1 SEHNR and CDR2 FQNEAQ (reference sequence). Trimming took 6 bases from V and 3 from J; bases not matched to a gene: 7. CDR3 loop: CASSPTGTGDTGELFF. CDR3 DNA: TGTGCCAGCAGTCCGACCGGGACAGGGGACACCGGGGAGCTGTTTTTT.

Here the CDR3 reads CASSATGLNEQFF. The CDR3 nucleotides read TGTGCCAGCAGTGCGACAGGGCTCAATGAGCAGTTCTTC. The chain couples TRBV6-1 to TRBJ2-1; 7 nucleotides line up with TRBD1. V trimming: 4 bases; J trimming: 6 bases; junction bases outside the gene matches: 3. Germline loops: CDR1 MNHNS, CDR2 SASEGT. This CDR3 region has 13 residues.

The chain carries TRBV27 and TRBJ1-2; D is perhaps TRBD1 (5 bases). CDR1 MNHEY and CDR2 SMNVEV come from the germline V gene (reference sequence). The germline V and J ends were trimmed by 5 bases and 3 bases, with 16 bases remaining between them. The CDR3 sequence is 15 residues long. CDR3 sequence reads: CASSLSGTLDYGYTF. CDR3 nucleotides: TGTGCCAGCAGTCTCTCAGGGACTTTGGACTATGGCTACACCTTC.

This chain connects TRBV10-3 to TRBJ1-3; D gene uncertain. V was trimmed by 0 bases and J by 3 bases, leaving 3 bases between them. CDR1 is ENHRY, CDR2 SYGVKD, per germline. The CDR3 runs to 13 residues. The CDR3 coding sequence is TGTGCCATCAGTGAGTCAGGTGGAAACACCATATATTTT. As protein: CAISESGGNTIYF.

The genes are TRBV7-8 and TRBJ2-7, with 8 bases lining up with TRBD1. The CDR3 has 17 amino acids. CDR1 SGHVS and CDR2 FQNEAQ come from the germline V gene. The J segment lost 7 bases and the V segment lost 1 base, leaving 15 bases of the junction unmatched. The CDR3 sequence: CASSLEGQGLEAWEQYV. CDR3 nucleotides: TGTGCCAGCAGCTTAGAAGGACAGGGTTTGGAAGCGTGGGAGCAGTACGTC.

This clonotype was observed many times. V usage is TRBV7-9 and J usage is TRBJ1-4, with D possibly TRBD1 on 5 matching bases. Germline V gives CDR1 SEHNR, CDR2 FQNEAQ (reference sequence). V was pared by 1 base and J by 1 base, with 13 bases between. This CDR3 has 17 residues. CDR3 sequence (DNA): TGTGCCAGCAGCTTAGAAGGGGACGCCGGAACTAATGAAAAACTGTTTTTT. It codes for CASSLEGDAGTNEKLFF. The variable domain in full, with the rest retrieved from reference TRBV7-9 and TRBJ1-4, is DTGVSQNPRHKITKRGQNVTFRCDPISEHNRLYWYRQTLGQGPEFLTYFQNEAQLEKSRLLSDRFSAERPKGSFSTLEIQRTEQGDSAMYLCASSLEGDAGTNEKLFFGSGTQLSVL.

The CDR3 loop is CASSAGVRQPQHF. CDR3 DNA sequence: TGTGCCAGCAGTGCGGGGGTTAGACAGCCCCAGCATTTT. The genes are TRBV27 and TRBJ1-5; weak D call: TRBD1 (5 bases). The V end was cut by 5 bases, the J end by 7 bases, with 12 bases between. Germline CDR1 is MNHEY and CDR2 is SMNVEV (reference sequence). The CDR3 runs 13 residues.

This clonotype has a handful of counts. CDR3 sequence: CASSSALIGAGSNEKLFF. The CDR3 DNA is TGTGCCAGCAGCTCCGCTCTGATTGGTGCAGGGTCGAATGAAAAACTGTTTTTT. V usage is TRBV7-2 and J usage is TRBJ1-4; maybe TRBD1 (5 bases). The CDR3 is made up of 18 amino acids. CDR1 and CDR2 from the germline V gene are SGHTA and FQGNSA. The germline V and J ends were trimmed by 4 bases and 5 bases, with 23 bases remaining between them. Full variable domain (rest looked up from reference TRBV7-2 and TRBJ1-4): GAGVSQSPSNKVTEKGKDVELRCDPISGHTALYWYRQSLGQGLEFLIYFQGNSAPDKSGLPSDRFSAERTGGSVSTLTIQRTQQEDSAVYLCASSSALIGAGSNEKLFFGSGTQLSVL.

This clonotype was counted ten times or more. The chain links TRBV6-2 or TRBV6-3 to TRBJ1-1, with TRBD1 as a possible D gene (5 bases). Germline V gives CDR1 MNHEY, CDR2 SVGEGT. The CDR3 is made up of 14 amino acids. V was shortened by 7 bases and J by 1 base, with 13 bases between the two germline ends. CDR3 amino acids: CASIEDNENTEAFF. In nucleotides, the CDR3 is TGTGCCAGCATAGAGGACAATGAGAACACTGAAGCTTTCTTT.

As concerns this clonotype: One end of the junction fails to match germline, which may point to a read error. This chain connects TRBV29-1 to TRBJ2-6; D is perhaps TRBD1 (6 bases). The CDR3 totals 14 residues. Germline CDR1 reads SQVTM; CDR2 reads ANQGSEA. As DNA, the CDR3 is TGCAGCGCCGAGGACAGCTTTGGGCCCAACGTCCTGACTTTC. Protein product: CSAEDSFGPNVLTF.

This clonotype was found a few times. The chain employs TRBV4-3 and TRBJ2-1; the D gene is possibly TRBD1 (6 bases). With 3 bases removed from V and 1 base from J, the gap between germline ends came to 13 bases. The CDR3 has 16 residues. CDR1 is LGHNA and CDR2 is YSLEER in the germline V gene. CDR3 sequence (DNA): TGCGCCAGCAGCCACGCACAGGGCCCTTCCTACAATGAGCAGTTCTTC. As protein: CASSHAQGPSYNEQFF.